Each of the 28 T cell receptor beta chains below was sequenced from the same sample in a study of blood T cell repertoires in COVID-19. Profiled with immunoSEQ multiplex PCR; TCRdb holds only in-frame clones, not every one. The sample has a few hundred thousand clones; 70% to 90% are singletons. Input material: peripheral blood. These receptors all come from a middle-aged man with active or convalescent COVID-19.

DNA for the CDR3: TGTGCCACCGCCCGGTCAATCCACGCCTCAAATGAGCAGTTCTTC. Its protein is CATARSIHASNEQFF. The V gene is TRBV19, the J gene TRBJ2-1; D not resolved. V gave up 10 bases and J gave up 7 bases, with 23 bases separating them. Germline V CDR1 and CDR2: LNHDA, SQIVND (reference sequence). This CDR3 is built from 15 residues. Looking up the rest from reference TRBV19 and TRBJ2-1 gives the full variable domain: DGGITQSPKYLFRKEGQNVTLSCEQNLNHDAMYWYRQDPGQGLRLIYYSQIVNDFQKGDIAEGYSVSREKKESFPLTVTSAQKNPTAFYLCATARSIHASNEQFFGPGTRLTVL.

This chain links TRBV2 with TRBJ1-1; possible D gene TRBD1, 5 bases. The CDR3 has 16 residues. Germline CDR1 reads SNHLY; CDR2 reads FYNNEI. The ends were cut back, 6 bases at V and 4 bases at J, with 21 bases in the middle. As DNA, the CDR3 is TGTGCCAGCAGCCGCTCTCCCCAAGGGGCGCCCACTGAAGCTTTCTTT. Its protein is CASSRSPQGAPTEAFF.

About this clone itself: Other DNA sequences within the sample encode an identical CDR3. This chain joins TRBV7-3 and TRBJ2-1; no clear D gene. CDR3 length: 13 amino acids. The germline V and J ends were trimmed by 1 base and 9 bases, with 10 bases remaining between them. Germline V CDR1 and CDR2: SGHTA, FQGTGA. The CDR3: CASSLRSRSEQFF. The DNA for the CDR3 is TGTGCCAGCAGCTTAAGGAGTAGGAGTGAGCAGTTCTTC.

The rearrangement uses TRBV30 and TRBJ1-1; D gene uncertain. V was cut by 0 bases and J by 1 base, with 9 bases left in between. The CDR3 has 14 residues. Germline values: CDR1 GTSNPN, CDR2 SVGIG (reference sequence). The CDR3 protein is CAWSVGRRNTEAFF. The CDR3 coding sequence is TGTGCCTGGAGTGTGGGCAGGCGGAACACTGAAGCTTTCTTT.

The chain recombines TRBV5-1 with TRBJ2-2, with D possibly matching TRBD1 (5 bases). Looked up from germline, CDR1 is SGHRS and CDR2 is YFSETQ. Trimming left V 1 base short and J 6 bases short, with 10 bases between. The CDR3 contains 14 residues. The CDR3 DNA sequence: TGCGCCAGCAGCTTGCCCCAGGGTGCCGGGGAGCTGTTTTTT. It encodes CASSLPQGAGELFF.

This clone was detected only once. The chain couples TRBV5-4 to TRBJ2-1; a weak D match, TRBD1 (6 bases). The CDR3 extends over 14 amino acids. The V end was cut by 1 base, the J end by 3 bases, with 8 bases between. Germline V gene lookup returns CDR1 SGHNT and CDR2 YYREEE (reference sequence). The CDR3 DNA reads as TGTGCCAGCAGCTTGACAGGGCGCTACAATGAGCAGTTCTTC. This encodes CASSLTGRYNEQFF.

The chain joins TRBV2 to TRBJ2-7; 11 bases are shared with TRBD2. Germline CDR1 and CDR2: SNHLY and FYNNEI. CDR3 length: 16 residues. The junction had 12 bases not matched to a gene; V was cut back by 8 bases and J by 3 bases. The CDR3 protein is CASDPGTSGSFYEQYF. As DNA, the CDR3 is TGTGCCAGCGACCCCGGCACTAGCGGGAGCTTCTACGAGCAGTACTTC.

The chain's CDR3 is CASSFWADSGANVLTF. DNA of the CDR3: TGTGCCAGCAGTTTTTGGGCAGACTCTGGGGCCAACGTCCTGACTTTC. The gene calls are TRBV28 and TRBJ2-6; no definite D call. V lost 3 bases and J 0 bases, leaving 9 bases between the germline ends. Germline values: CDR1 MDHEN, CDR2 SYDVKM. This CDR3 is built from 16 residues.

The CDR3 reads CASSLSLQGTTEAFF. The CDR3 nucleotides read TGTGCCAGCTCACTCAGCCTACAGGGGACCACTGAAGCTTTCTTT. This chain connects TRBV18 to TRBJ1-1; 7 bases align to TRBD1. The CDR3 totals 15 residues. Germline-derived CDR1 and CDR2 are KGHSH and LQKENI. With 4 bases clipped from V and 4 bases from J, the junction kept 9 bases outside the gene matches.

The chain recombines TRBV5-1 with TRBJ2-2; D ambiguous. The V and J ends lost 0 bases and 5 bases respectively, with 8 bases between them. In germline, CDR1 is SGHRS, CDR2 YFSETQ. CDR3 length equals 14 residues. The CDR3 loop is CASSLVSRTGELFF. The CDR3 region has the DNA TGCGCCAGCAGCTTGGTCTCTCGGACCGGGGAGCTGTTTTTT. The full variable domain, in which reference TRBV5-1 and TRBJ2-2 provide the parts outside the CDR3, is KAGVTQTPRYLIKTRGQQVTLSCSPISGHRSVSWYQQTPGQGLQFLFEYFSETQRNKGNFPGRFSGRQFSNSRSEMNVSTLELGDSALYLCASSLVSRTGELFFGEGSRLTVL.

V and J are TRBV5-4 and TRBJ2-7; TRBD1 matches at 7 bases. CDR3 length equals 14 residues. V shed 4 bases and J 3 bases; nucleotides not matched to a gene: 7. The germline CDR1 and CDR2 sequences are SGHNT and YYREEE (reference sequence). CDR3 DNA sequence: TGTGCCAGCAGCCCGGTAGGGGGCGGCTACGAGCAGTACTTC. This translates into CASSPVGGGYEQYF.

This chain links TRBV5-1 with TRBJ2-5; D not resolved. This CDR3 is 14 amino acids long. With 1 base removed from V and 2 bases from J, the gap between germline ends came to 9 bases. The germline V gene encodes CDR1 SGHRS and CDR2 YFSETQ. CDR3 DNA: TGCGCCAGCAGCTTGAATTTCCTTCAAGAGACCCAGTACTTC. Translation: CASSLNFLQETQYF.

CDR3 sequence reads: CASSQERTAVPYNEQFF. The CDR3 bases are TGTGCCAGCAGCCAAGAAAGGACAGCCGTCCCCTACAATGAGCAGTTCTTC. The rearrangement uses TRBV3-1 (or the pseudogene TRBV3-2) and TRBJ2-1; TRBD1 is a possible D gene (6 bases). Germline assignment: CDR1 LGHDT and CDR2 YNNKEL (reference sequence). CDR3 length: 17 amino acids. V was shortened by 0 bases and J by 2 bases, with 14 bases between the two germline ends.

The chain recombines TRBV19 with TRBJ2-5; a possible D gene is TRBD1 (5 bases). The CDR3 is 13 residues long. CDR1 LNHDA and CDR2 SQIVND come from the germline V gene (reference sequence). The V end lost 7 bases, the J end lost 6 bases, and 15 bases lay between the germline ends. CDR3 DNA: TGTGCCAGTAAGGCGGCAGGGCCGCAGACCCAGTACTTC. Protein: CASKAAGPQTQYF. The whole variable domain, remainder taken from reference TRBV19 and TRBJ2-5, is DGGITQSPKYLFRKEGQNVTLSCEQNLNHDAMYWYRQDPGQGLRLIYYSQIVNDFQKGDIAEGYSVSREKKESFPLTVTSAQKNPTAFYLCASKAAGPQTQYFGPGTRLLVL.

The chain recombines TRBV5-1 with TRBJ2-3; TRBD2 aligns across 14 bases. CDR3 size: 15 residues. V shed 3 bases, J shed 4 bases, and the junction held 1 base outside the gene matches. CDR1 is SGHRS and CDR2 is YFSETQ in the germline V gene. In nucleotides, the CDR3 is TGCGCCAGCAGCTCGGGACTAGCGGGAGCAGATACGCAGTATTTT. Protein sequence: CASSSGLAGADTQYF.

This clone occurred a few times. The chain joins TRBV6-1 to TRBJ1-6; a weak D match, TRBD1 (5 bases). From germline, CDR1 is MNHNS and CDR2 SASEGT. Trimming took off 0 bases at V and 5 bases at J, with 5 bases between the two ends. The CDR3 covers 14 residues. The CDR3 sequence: CASSEAGDNSPLHF. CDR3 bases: TGTGCCAGCAGTGAAGCAGGGGATAATTCACCCCTCCACTTT.

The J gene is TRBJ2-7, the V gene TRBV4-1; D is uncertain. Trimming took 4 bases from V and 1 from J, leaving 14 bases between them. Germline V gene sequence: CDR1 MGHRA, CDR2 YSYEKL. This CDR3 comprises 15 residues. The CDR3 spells CASSRHTTDSYEQYF. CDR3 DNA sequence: TGCGCCAGCAGCCGACACACCACAGATTCCTACGAGCAGTACTTC.

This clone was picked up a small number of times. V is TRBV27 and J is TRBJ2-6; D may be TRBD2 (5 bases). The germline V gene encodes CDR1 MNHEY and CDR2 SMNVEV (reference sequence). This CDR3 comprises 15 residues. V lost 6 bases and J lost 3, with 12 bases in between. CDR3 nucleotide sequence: TGTGCCAGCAGCCTCACCGGGATTGGGGCCAACGTCCTGACTTTC. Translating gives CASSLTGIGANVLTF.

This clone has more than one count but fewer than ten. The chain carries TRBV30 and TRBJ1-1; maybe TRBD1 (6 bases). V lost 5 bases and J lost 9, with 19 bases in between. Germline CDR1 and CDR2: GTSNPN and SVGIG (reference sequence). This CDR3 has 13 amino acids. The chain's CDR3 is CAWRITSRGKAFF. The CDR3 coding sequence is TGTGCCTGGCGTATAACCTCTAGGGGGAAAGCTTTCTTT.

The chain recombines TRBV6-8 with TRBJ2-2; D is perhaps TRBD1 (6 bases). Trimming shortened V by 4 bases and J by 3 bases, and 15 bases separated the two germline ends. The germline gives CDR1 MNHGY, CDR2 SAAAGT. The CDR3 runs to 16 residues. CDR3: CASSFLRGADTGELFF. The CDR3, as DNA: TGTGCCAGCAGTTTCCTCAGGGGTGCGGACACCGGGGAGCTGTTTTTT.

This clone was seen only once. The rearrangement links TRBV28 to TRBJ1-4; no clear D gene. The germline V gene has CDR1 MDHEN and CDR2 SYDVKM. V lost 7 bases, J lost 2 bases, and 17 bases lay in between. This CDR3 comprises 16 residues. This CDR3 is CASNTRIKETNEKLFF. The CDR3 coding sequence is TGTGCCAGCAACACCCGAATCAAGGAGACTAATGAAAAACTGTTTTTT.

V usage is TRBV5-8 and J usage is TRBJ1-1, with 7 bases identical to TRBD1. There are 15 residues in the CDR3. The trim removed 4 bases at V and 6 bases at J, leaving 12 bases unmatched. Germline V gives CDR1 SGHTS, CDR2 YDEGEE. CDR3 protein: CASSTRQGESPEAFF. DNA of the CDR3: TGTGCCAGCAGCACCCGACAGGGTGAGAGTCCTGAAGCTTTCTTT. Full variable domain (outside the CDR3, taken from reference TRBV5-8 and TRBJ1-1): EAGVTQSPTHLIKTRGQQATLRCSPISGHTSVYWYQQALGLGLQFLLWYDEGEERNRGNFPPRFSGRQFPNYSSELNVNALELEDSALYLCASSTRQGESPEAFFGQGTRLTVV.

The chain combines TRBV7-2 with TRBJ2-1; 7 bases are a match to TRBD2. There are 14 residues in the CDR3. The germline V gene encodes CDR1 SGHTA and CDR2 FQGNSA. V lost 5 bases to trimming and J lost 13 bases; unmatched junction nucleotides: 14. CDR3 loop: CASSKYQTGLVQFF. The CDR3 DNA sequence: TGTGCCAGCAGCAAATATCAGACCGGACTAGTACAGTTCTTC.

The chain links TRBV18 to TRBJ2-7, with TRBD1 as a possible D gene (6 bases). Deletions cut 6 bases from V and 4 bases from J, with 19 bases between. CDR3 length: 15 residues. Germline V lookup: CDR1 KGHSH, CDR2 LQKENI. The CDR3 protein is CASSRRTEGLYEQYF. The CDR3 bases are TGTGCCAGCTCCCGGCGGACAGAGGGGCTATACGAGCAGTACTTC.

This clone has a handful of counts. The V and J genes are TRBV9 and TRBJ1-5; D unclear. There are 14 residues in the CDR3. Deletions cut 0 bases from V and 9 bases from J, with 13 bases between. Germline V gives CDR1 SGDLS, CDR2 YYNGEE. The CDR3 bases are TGTGCCAGCAGCGTAGCGACGGCGGGAGGGCCCCAGCATTTT. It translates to CASSVATAGGPQHF.

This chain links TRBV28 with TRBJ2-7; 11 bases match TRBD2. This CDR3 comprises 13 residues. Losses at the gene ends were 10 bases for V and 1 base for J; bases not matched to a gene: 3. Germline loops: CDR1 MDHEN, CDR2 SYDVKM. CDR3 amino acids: CATRLAGSYEQYF. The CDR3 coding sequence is TGTGCCACCCGACTAGCGGGGTCCTACGAGCAGTACTTC.

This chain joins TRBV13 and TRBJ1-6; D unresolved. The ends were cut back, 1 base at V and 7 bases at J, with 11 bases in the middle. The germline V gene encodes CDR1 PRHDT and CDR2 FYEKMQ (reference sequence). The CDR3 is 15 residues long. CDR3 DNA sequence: TGTGCCAGCAGCTTAGACCGGGCGGGGAATTCACCCCTCCACTTT. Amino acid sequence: CASSLDRAGNSPLHF.

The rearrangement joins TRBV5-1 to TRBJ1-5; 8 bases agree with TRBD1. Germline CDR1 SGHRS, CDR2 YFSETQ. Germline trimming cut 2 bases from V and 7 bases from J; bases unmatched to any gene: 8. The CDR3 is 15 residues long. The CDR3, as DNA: TGCGCCAGCAGCTTAGACGGACAGGGTCAACAGCCCCAGCATTTT. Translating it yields CASSLDGQGQQPQHF.